This TCR beta chain was documented in a study of T cells in localized non-small cell lung cancer. CDR3 size: 15 residues. The V gene's germline CDR1 is MNHEY and CDR2 SMNVEV (reference sequence). V dropped 2 bases and J dropped 4 bases, with 12 bases sitting between them. Libraries were prepared by immunoSEQ multiplex PCR; TCRdb keeps only in-frame clonotypes and omits some of them. Of 35,000 to 50,000 clones in the sample, approximately 86% were seen once. Study-level points and caveats: When the top 100 tumor clones were examined, a median around 61 of them also appeared in the adjacent lung, which was paired and uninvolved.

Concerning this clone itself: Its antigen is unidentified.

This specimen consisted of peripheral blood, obtained before any cancer treatment. The chain employs TRBV27 and TRBJ1-5; D is possibly TRBD1 (6 bases). The TCR was taken from a man aged 40 to 70 with stage I lung adenocarcinoma. The CDR3 is CASSLGAGANQPQHF. The CDR3 nucleotides read TGTGCCAGCAGTTTAGGGGCAGGGGCTAATCAGCCCCAGCATTTT.